These T cell receptor beta chains were read from a single sample in a study of cytomegalovirus exposure and HLA in healthy donors. Profiling relied on immunoSEQ multiplex PCR, and the TCRdb table lists in-frame clones only, not all of them. Recorded for this sample: some 70,000 clones. What was sequenced was PBMCs. The receptors shown here come from a middle-aged man in good health and CMV-seronegative. Each CDR3 is given with its conserved first and last residue. Fields, in order: D gene, J gene, V gene, CDR3 length, CDR3 DNA, CDR3 protein. D genes are given only for firm matches.

TRBD2,TRBJ2-2,TRBV2,14,TGTGCCAGCCAAACTAGCGGGGGGGCCGGGGAGCTGTTTTTT,CASQTSGGAGELFF
TRBD1,TRBJ2-1,TRBV5-4,16,TGTGCCAGCAGCTCGGGCGGACAGGGGATTTACAATGAGCAGTTCTTC,CASSSGGQGIYNEQFF
TRBD2,TRBJ2-5,TRBV5-1,15,TGCGCCAGCAGCCCTAGCGGGGAGATCGGGGAGACCCAGTACTTC,CASSPSGEIGETQYF
TRBD2,TRBJ2-7,TRBV5-4,16,TGTGCCAGCAGCTCCCGGGGACTAGCGGGAAAATACGAGCAGTACTTC,CASSSRGLAGKYEQYF
TRBD1,TRBJ2-7,TRBV30,13,TGTGCCTGGAGTCGACAGGGCATCGACGAGCAGTACTTC,CAWSRQGIDEQYF
TRBD2,TRBJ2-1,TRBV10-2,14,TGCGCCAGCAGGCAGACTAGCGGGACTCCGCCGCCGTTCTTC,CASRQTSGTPPPFF
-,TRBJ2-3,TRBV28,18,TGTGCCACCGCCCTCAAACTCCGACTAGAAAGTAGGGCAGATACGCAGTATTTT,CATALKLRLESRADTQYF
TRBD1,TRBJ1-2,TRBV5-6,12,TGTGCCAGCAGCTACAGGGGCTATGGCTACACCTTC,CASSYRGYGYTF
-,TRBJ1-1,TRBV19,15,TGTGCCAGTAGTATACGTGCAAGCCGGGCAGGAGGAGCTTTCTTT,CASSIRASRAGGAFF
TRBD1,TRBJ1-4,TRBV4-1,15,TGCGCCAGCAGCCAACTATTTGAACAGGGGGAAAAACTGTTTTTT,CASSQLFEQGEKLFF
-,TRBJ1-6,TRBV7-9,16,TGTGCCAGCAGCTTAGCGGCGGCCGGAGGCAATTCACCCCTCCACTTT,CASSLAAAGGNSPLHF
-,TRBJ1-1,TRBV5-1,15,TGCGCCAGCAGCTTATTAGGCGGGCCCCACACTGAAGCTTTCTTT,CASSLLGGPHTEAFF
TRBD1,TRBJ1-1,TRBV5-1,14,TGCGCCAGCAGCTGGGACAGGGGGAACGGTGAAGCTTTCTTT,CASSWDRGNGEAFF
-,TRBJ2-7,TRBV30,15,TGTGCCTGGAGTGTATACGCGGGGACGGGCTACGAGCAGTACTTC,CAWSVYAGTGYEQYF
TRBD1,TRBJ1-2,TRBV7-2,17,TGTGCCAGCTATACACTCGGGCAGACAGGGGGAATCGGGGGCTACACCTTC,CASYTLGQTGGIGGYTF
TRBD1,TRBJ2-7,TRBV6-1,14,TGTGCCAGCACTCAGGACAGGGGTCGTTCCGAGCAGTACTTC,CASTQDRGRSEQYF
TRBD2,TRBJ2-5,TRBV19,16,TGTGCCAGTAGTATGGGGCGGGGAGGGAGGAGGGAGACCCAGTACTTC,CASSMGRGGRRETQYF
TRBD1,TRBJ2-1,TRBV10-3,18,TGTGCCTCGTCAAAGGCACAGGGGGACGGGTTTGGTTACAATGAGCAGTTCTTC,CASSKAQGDGFGYNEQFF
-,TRBJ2-2,TRBV5-4,17,TGTGCCAGCAGCTTGGCCCCGCACCCCCGGGGCACCGGGGAGCTGTTTTTT,CASSLAPHPRGTGELFF
TRBD1,TRBJ1-2,TRBV7-8,17,TGTGCCAGCAGCTTGCAATTAGGACAGGCCGGAGAGTATGGCTACACCTTC,CASSLQLGQAGEYGYTF
TRBD2,TRBJ2-1,TRBV27,18,TGTGCCAGCAGTTTATCACGACTAGCGGGAGAGTTGTACAATGAGCAGTTCTTC,CASSLSRLAGELYNEQFF
-,TRBJ1-1,TRBV18,14,TGTGCCAGCTCAGGGTCGAATTTCGGGGTAGAAGCTTTCTTT,CASSGSNFGVEAFF
-,TRBJ1-2,TRBV21-1,16,TGTGCCAGCAGCCCGCGGGGGGACGTCAGGGTCTATGGCTACACCTTC,CASSPRGDVRVYGYTF
-,TRBJ1-5,TRBV6-6,16,TGTGCCAGCAGTTCCCACCGAGACTATAGCAATCAGCCCCAGCATTTT,CASSSHRDYSNQPQHF
-,TRBJ1-2,TRBV19,13,TGTGCCAGTAGTATACAGAGCGCGGGCGGCTACACCTTC,CASSIQSAGGYTF
-,TRBJ1-6,TRBV2,15,TGTGCCAGCAGTGACTCAGGGGTCTATAATTCACCCCTCCACTTT,CASSDSGVYNSPLHF